This paragraph reports one T cell receptor beta chain. Its antigen is unidentified. Clones were read by immunoSEQ multiplex PCR, and TCRdb kept only the in-frame ones, dropping some. The sample holds about 120,000 clones; roughly nine tenths are singletons and the top ten take 7.5% to 8%. Per germline, CDR1 SGHTA and CDR2 FQGNSA. Trimming stripped 1 base from V and 7 bases from J, with 7 bases between. The CDR3 length is 12 residues. The source of the sample is a study of T cell responses to AZD1222 COVID-19 vaccine. Study outcomes and limitations: Receipt of two AZD1222 doses was followed by a rise in Spike-specific TCR breadth and depth. Clonal diversity was possibly underestimated, and white British individuals and females predominated among donors. Without day 14 samples, only post-peak T cell repertoires were studied. Reportedly, nearly half the spike-specific TCRs target unmutated variant regions.

The sequenced sample was peripheral blood, obtained on day 0 of AZD1222 vaccination. The chain employs TRBV7-2 and TRBJ1-2, with D perhaps matching TRBD1 (6 bases). This receptor was obtained from an adult in good health. This CDR3 reads CASSLEQGGYTF. In DNA, the CDR3 is TGTGCCAGCAGCTTAGAACAGGGTGGCTACACCTTC.